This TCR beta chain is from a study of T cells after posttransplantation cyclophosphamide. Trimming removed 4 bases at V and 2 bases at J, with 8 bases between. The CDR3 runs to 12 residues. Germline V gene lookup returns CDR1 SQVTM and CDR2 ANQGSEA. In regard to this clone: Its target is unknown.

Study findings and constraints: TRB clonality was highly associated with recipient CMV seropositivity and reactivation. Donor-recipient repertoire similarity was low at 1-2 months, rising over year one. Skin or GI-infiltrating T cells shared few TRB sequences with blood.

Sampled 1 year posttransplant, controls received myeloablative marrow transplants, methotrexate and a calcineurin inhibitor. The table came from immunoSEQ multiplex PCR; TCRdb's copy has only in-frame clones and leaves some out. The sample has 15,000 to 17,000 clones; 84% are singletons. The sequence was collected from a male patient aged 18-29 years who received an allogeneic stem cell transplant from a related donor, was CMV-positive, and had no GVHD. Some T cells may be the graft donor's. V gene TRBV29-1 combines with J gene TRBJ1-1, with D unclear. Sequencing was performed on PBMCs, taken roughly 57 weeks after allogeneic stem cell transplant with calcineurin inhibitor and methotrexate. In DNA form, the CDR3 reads TGCAGCGTTGGGCTCGTCAACACTGAAGCTTTCTTT. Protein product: CSVGLVNTEAFF.